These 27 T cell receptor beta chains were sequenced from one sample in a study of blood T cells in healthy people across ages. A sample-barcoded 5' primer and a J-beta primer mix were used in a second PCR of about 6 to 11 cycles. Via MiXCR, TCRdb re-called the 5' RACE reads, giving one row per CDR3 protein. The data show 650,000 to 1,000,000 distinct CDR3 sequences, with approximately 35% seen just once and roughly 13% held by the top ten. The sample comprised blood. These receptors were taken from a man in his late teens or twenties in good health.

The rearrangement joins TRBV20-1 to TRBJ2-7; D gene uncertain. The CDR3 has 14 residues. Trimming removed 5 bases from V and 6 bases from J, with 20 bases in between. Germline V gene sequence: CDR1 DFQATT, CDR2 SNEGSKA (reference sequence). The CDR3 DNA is TGCAGTGCTGAAGCCGTACCTCCGGACCGCGAGCAGTACTTC. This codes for CSAEAVPPDREQYF.

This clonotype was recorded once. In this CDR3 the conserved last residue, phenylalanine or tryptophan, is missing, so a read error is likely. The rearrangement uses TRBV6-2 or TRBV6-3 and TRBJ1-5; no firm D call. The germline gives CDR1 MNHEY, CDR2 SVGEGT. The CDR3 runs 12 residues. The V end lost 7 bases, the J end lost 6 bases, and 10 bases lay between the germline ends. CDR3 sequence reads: CASTTSVQPQHL. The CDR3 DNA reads TGTGCCAGCACCACGTCGGTTCAGCCCCAGCATTTG.

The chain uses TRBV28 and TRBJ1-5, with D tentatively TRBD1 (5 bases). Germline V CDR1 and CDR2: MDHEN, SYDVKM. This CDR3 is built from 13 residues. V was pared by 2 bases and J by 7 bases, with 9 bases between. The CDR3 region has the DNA TGTGCCAGCAGTTTAGGGGGAATACAGCCCCAGCATTTT. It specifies CASSLGGIQPQHF. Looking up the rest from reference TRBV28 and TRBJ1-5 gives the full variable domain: DVKVTQSSRYLVKRTGEKVFLECVQDMDHENMFWYRQDPGLGLRLIYFSYDVKMKEKGDIPEGYSVSREKKERFSLILESASTNQTSMYLCASSLGGIQPQHFGDGTRLSIL.

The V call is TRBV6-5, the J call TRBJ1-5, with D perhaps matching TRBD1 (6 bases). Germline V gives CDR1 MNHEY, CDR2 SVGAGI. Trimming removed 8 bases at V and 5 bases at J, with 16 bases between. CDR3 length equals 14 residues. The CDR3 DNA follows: TGTGCCAGCGGTAGGGGGGACGCGGATCAGCCCCAGCATTTT. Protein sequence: CASGRGDADQPQHF.

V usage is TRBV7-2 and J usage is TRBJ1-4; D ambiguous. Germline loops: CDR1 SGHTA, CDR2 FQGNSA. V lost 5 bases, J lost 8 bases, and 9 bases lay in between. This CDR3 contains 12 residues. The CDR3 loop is CASSNPREKLFF. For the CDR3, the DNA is TGTGCCAGCAGCAACCCTCGGGAAAAACTGTTTTTT. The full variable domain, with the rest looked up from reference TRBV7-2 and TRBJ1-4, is GAGVSQSPSNKVTEKGKDVELRCDPISGHTALYWYRQSLGQGLEFLIYFQGNSAPDKSGLPSDRFSAERTGGSVSTLTIQRTQQEDSAVYLCASSNPREKLFFGSGTQLSVL.

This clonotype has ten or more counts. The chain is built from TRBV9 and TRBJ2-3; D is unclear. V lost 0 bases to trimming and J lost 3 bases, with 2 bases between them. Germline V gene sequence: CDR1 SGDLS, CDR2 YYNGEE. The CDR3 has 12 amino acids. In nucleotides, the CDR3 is TGTGCCAGCAGCGTAGCTACAGATACGCAGTATTTT. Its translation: CASSVATDTQYF.

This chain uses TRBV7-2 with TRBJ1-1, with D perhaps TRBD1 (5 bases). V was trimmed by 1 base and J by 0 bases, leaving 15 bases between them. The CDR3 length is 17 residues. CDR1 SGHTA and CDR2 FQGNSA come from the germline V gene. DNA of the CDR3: TGTGCCAGCAGCTTAGTGTGGGGGGGGAAGGTGAACACTGAAGCTTTCTTT. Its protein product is CASSLVWGGKVNTEAFF.

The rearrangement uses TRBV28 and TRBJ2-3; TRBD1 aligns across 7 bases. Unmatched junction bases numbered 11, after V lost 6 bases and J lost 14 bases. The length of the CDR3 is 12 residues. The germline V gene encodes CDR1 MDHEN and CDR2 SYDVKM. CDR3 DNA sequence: TGTGCCAGCAGCACCGCCGGGACAGCAAGGTATTTT. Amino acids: CASSTAGTARYF.

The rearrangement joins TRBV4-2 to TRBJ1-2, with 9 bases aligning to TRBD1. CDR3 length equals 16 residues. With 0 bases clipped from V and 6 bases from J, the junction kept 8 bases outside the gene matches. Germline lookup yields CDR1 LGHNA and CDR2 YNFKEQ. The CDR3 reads CASSQDLGQGKNGYTF. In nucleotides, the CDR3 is TGTGCCAGCAGCCAAGATTTGGGACAGGGTAAGAATGGCTACACCTTC.

The CDR3 nucleotides are TGTGCCAGCAGCCAAGACTGGGGGGGCAATCAGCCCCAGCATTTT. This translates into CASSQDWGGNQPQHF. V is TRBV3-1 and J is TRBJ1-5; D may be TRBD1 (5 bases). Germline V lookup: CDR1 LGHDT, CDR2 YNNKEL (reference sequence). The V gene lost 0 bases and the J gene lost 2 bases, with 8 bases spanning the gap. The CDR3 runs 15 residues.

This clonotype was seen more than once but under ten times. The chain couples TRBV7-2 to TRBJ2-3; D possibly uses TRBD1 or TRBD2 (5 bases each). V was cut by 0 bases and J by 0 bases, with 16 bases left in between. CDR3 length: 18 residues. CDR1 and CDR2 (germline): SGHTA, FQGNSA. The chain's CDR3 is CASSLAGARAASTDTQYF. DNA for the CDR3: TGTGCCAGCAGCTTAGCTGGGGCGAGGGCCGCTAGCACAGATACGCAGTATTTT.

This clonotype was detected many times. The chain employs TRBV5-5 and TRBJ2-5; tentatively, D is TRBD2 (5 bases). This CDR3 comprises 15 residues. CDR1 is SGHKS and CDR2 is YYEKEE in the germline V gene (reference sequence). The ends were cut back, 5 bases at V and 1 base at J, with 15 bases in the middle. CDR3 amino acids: CASRVQSGFQETQYF. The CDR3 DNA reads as TGTGCCAGCAGAGTTCAGTCGGGGTTCCAAGAGACCCAGTACTTC.

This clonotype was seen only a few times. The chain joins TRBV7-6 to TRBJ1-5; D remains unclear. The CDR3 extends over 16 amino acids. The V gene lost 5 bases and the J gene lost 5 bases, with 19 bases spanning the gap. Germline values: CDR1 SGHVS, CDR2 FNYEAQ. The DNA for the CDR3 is TGTGCCAGCAGCCCTGGGCCTCGAGCAATTGATCAGCCCCAGCATTTT. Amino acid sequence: CASSPGPRAIDQPQHF.

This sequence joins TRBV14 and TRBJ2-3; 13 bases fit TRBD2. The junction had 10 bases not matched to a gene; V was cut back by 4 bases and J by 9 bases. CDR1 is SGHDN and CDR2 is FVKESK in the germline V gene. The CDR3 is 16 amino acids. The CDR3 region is CASSRLTSGGATTQYF. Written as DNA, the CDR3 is TGTGCCAGCAGCCGATTAACTAGCGGGGGGGCCACCACGCAGTATTTT.

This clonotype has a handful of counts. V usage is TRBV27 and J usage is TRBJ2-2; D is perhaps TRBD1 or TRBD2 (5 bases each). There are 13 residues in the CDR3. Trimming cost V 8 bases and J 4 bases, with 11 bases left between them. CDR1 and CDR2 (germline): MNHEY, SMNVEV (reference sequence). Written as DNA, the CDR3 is TGTGCCAGCGGTCGAGGGGTCACCGGGGAGCTGTTTTTT. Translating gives CASGRGVTGELFF.

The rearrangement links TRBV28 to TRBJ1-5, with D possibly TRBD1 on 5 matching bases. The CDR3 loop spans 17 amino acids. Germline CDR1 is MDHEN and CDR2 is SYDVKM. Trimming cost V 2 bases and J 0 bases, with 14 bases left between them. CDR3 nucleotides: TGTGCCAGCAGTTTAGTTGGCGGGGACTATAGCAATCAGCCCCAGCATTTT. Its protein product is CASSLVGGDYSNQPQHF.

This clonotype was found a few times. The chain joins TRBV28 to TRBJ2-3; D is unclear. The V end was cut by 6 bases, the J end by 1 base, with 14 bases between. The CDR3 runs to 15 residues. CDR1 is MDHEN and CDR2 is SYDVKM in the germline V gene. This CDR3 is CASSQGLRRTDTQYF. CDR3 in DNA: TGTGCCAGCAGCCAAGGGTTACGGCGCACAGATACGCAGTATTTT.

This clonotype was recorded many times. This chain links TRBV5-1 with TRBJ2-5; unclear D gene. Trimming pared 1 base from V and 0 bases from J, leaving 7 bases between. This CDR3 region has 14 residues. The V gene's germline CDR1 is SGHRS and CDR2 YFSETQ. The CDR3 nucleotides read TGCGCCAGCAGCTTGACAACAAACCAAGAGACCCAGTACTTC. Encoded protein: CASSLTTNQETQYF.

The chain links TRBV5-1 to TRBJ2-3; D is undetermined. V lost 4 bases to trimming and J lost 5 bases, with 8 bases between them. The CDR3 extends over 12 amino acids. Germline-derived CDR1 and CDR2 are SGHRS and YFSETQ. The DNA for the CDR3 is TGCGCCAGCAGCGACTTCCTAGATACGCAGTATTTT. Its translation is CASSDFLDTQYF. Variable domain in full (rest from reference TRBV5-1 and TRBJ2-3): KAGVTQTPRYLIKTRGQQVTLSCSPISGHRSVSWYQQTPGQGLQFLFEYFSETQRNKGNFPGRFSGRQFSNSRSEMNVSTLELGDSALYLCASSDFLDTQYFGPGTRLTVL.

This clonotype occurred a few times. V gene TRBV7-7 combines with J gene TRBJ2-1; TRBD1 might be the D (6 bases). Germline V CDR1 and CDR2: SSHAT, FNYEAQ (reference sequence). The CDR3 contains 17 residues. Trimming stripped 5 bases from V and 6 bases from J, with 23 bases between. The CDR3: CASSLLPGTFGGNEQFF. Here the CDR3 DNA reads TGTGCCAGCAGCCTACTTCCCGGGACATTTGGGGGCAATGAGCAGTTCTTC. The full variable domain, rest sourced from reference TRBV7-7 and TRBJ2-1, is GAGVSQSPRYKVTKRGQDVTLRCDPISSHATLYWYQQALGQGPEFLTYFNYEAQPDKSGLPSDRFSAERPEGSISTLTIQRTEQRDSAMYRCASSLLPGTFGGNEQFFGPGTRLTVL.

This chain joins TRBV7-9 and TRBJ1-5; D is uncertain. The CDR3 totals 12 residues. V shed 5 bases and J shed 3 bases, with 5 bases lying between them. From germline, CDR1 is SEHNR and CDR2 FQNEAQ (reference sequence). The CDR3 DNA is TGTGCCAGCAGCAAAGACAATCAGCCCCAGCATTTT. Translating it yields CASSKDNQPQHF.

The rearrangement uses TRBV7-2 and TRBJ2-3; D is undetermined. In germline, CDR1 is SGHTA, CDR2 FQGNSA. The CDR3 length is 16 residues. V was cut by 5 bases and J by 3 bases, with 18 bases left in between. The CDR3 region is CASSHVESGGTDTQYF. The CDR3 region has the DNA TGTGCCAGCAGCCATGTCGAGAGTGGTGGGACAGATACGCAGTATTTT.

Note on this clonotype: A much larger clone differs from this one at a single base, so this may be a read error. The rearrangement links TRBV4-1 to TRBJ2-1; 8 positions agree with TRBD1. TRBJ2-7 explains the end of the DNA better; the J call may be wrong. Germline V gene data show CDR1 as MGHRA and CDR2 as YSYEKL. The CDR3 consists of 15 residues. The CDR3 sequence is CASSPGTGADNEQYF. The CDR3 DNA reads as TGCGCCAGCAGCCCCGGGACAGGAGCGGACAATGAGCAGTACTTC.

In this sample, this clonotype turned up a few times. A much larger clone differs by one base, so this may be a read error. CDR3 in amino acids: CASSPYQETQFF. The CDR3 nucleotides are TGTGCCAGCTCACCGTACCAAGAGACCCAGTTCTTC. V and J are TRBV18 and TRBJ2-1, with D unclear. Germline CDR1 reads KGHSH; CDR2 reads LQKENI. Trimming stripped 3 bases from V and 13 bases from J, with 13 bases between. This CDR3 is built from 12 residues.

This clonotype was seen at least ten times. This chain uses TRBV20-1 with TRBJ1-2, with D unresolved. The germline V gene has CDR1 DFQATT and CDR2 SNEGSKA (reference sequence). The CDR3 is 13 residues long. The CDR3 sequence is CSVRSYDGYGYTF. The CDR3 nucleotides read TGCAGCGTTCGGAGTTACGACGGCTATGGCTACACCTTC.

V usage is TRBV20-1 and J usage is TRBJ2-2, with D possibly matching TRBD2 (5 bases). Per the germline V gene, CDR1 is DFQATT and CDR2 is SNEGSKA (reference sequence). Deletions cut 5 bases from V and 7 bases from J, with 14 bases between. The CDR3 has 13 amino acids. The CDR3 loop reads CSARSSGIGELFF. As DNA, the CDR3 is TGCAGTGCTCGCTCGTCGGGAATCGGGGAGCTGTTTTTT.

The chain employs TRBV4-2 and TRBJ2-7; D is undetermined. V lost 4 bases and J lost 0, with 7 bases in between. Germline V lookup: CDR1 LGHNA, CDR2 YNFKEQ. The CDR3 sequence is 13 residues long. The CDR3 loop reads CASSPDVSYEQYF. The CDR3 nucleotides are TGTGCCAGCAGCCCGGACGTCTCCTACGAGCAGTACTTC.